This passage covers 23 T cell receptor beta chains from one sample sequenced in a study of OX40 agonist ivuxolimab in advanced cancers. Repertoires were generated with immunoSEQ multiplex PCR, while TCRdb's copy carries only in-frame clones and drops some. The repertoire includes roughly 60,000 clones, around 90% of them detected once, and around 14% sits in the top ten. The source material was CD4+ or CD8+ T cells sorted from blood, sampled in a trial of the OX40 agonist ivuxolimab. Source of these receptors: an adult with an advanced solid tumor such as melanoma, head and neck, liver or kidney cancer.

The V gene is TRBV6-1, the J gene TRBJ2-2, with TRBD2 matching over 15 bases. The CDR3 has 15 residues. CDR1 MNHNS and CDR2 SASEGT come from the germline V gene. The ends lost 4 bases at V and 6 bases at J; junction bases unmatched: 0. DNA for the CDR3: TGTGCCAGCAGTGGGACTAGCGGGAGGGCCGGGGAGCTGTTTTTT. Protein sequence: CASSGTSGRAGELFF.

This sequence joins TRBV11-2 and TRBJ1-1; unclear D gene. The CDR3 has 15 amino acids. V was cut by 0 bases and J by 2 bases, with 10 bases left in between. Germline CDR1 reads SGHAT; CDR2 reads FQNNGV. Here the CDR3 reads CASSLDVGFNTEAFF. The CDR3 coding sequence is TGTGCCAGCAGCTTAGATGTGGGATTCAACACTGAAGCTTTCTTT.

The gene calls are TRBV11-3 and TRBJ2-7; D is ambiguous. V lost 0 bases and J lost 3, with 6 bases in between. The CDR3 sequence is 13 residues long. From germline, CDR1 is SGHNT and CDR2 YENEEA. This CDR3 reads CASSLEGDYEQYF. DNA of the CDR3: TGTGCCAGCAGCTTAGAGGGCGACTACGAGCAGTACTTC.

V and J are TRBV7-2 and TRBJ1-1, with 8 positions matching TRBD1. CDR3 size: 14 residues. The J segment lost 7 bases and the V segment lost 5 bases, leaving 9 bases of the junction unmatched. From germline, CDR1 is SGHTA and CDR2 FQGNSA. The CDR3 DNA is TGTGCCAGCAGCGCCAGACAGGGGCAGGGTGAAGCTTTCTTT. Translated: CASSARQGQGEAFF.

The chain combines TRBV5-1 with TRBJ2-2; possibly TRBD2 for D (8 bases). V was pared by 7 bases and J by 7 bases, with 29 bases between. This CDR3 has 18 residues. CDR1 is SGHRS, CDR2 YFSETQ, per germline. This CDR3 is CASATDREGAVSSGELFF. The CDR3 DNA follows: TGCGCCAGCGCAACCGACCGGGAGGGGGCTGTTTCGAGCGGGGAGCTGTTTTTT.

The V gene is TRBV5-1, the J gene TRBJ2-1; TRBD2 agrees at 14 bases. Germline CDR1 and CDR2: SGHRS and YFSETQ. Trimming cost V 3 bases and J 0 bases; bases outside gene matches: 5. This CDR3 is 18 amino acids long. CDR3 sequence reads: CASSWGLAGDSSYNEQFF. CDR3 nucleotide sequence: TGCGCCAGCAGCTGGGGACTAGCGGGAGATAGCTCCTACAATGAGCAGTTCTTC.

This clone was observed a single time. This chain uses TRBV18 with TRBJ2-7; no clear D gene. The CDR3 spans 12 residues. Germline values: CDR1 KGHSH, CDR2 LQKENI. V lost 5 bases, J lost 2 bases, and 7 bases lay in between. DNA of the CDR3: TGTGCCAGCTCATTAGTAACCTACGAGCAGTACTTC. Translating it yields CASSLVTYEQYF.

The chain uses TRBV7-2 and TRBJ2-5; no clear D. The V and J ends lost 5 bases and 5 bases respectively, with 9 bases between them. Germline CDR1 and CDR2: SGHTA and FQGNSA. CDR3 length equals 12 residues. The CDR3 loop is CASSLTWETQYF. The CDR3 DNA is TGTGCCAGCAGCCTTACGTGGGAGACCCAGTACTTC.

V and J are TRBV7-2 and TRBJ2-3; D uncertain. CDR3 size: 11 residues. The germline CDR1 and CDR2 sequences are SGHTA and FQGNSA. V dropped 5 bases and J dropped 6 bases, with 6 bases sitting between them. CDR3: CASSPLDTQYF. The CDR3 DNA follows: TGTGCCAGCAGCCCTCTGGATACGCAGTATTTT.

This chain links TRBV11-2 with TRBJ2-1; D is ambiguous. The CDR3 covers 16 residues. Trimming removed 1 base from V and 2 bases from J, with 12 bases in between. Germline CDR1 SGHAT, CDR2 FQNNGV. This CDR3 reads CASSLAPVPPYNEQFF. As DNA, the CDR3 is TGTGCCAGCAGCTTAGCGCCCGTTCCCCCCTACAATGAGCAGTTCTTC.

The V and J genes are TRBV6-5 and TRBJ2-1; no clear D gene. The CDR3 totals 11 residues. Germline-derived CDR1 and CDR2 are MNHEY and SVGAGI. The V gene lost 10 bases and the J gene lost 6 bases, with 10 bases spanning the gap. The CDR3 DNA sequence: TGTGCCACCTTACTTCGCAATGAGCAGTTCTTC. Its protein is CATLLRNEQFF.

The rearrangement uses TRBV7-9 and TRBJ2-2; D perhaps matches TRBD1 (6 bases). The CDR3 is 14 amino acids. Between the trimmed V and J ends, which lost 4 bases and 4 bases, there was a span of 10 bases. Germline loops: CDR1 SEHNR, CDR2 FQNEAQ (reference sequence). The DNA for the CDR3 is TGTGCCAGCAGCTACGGACAGTCCACCGGGGAGCTGTTTTTT. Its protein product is CASSYGQSTGELFF.

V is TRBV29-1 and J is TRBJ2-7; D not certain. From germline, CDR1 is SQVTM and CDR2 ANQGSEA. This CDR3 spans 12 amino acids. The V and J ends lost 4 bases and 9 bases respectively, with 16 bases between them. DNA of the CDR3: TGCAGCGTTGTTTCACGGTTGGATGTGCAGTACTTC. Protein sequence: CSVVSRLDVQYF.

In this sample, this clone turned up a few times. CDR3 nucleotides: TGTGCCAGCAGTTTCGAAGGAGAGACCCAGTACTTC. As protein: CASSFEGETQYF. The chain has TRBV27 and TRBJ2-5; no firm D call. This CDR3 is built from 12 residues. Germline V gives CDR1 MNHEY, CDR2 SMNVEV (reference sequence). Trimming left V 3 bases short and J 4 bases short, with 6 bases between.

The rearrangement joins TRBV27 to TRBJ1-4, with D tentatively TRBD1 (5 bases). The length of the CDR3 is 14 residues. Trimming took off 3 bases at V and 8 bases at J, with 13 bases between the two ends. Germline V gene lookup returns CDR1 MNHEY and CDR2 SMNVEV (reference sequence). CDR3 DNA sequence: TGTGCCAGCAGTTTTGTAGGGGAAGGGGAAAAACTGTTTTTT. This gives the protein CASSFVGEGEKLFF.

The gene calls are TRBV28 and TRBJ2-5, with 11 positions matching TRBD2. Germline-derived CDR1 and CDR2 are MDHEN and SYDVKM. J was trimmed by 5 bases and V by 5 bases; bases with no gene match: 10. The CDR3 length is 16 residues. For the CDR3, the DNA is TGTGCCAGCAGTGTAGCGGGAGGGTTGGATTTGGAGACCCAGTACTTC. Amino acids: CASSVAGGLDLETQYF. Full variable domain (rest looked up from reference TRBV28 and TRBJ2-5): DVKVTQSSRYLVKRTGEKVFLECVQDMDHENMFWYRQDPGLGLRLIYFSYDVKMKEKGDIPEGYSVSREKKERFSLILESASTNQTSMYLCASSVAGGLDLETQYFGPGTRLLVL.

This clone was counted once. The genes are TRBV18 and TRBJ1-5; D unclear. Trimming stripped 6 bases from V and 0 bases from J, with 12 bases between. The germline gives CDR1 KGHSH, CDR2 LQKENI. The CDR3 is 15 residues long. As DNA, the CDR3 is TGTGCCAGCTCCCTAACTGATAGTAGCAATCAGCCCCAGCATTTT. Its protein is CASSLTDSSNQPQHF.

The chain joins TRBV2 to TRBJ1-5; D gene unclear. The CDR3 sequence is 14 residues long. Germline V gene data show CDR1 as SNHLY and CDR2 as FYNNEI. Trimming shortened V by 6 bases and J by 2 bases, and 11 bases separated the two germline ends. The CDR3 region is CASSDSSGNQPQHF. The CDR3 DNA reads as TGTGCCAGCAGCGACTCCTCGGGCAATCAGCCCCAGCATTTT. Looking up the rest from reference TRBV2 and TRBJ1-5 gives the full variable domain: EPEVTQTPSHQVTQMGQEVILRCVPISNHLYFYWYRQILGQKVEFLVSFYNNEISEKSEIFDDQFSVERPDGSNFTLKIRSTKLEDSAMYFCASSDSSGNQPQHFGDGTRLSIL.

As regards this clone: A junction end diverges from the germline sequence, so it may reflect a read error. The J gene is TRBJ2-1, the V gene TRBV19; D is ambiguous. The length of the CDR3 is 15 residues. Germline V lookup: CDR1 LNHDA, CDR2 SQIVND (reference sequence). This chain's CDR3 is CASSGSRSSYNKQFF. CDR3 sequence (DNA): TGTGCCAGTAGTGGTAGTAGGAGCTCCTACAATAAGCAGTTCTTC.

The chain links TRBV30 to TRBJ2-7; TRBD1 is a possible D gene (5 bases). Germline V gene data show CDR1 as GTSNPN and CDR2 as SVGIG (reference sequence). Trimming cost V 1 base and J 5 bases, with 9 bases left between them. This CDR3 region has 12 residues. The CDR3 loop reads CAWSAQGHEQYF. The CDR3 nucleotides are TGTGCCTGGAGTGCTCAGGGCCACGAGCAGTACTTC.

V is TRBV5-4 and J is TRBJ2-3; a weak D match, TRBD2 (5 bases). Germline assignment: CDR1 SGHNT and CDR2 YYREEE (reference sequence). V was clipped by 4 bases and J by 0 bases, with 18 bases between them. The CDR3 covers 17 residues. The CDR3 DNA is TGTGCCAGCAGCCATACCACCACTAGATCTAGCACAGATACGCAGTATTTT. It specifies CASSHTTTRSSTDTQYF.

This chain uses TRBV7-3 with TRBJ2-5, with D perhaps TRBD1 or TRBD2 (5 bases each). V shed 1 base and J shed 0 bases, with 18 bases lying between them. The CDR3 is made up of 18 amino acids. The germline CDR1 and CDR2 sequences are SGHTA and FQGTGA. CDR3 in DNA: TGTGCCAGCAGCTTAAGGGGCCGGGGTTCTTCGTACCAAGAGACCCAGTACTTC. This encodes CASSLRGRGSSYQETQYF.

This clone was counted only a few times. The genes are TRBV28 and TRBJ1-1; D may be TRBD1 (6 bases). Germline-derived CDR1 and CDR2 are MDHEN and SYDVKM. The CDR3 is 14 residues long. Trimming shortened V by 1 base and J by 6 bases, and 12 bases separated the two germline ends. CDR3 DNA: TGTGCCAGCAGTTTATCGGGGGCGCAGCCTGAAGCTTTCTTT. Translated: CASSLSGAQPEAFF.